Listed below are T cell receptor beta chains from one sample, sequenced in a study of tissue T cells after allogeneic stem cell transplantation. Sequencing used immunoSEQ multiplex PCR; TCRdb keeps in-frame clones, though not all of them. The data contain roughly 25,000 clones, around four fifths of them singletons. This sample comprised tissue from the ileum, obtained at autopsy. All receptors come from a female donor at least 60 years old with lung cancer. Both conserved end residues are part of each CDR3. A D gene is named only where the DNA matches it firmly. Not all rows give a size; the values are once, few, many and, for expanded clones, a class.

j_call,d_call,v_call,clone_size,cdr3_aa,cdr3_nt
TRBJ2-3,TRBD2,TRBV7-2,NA,CASSLGLAADTQYF,TGTGCCAGCAGCCTTGGACTAGCGGCGGATACGCAGTATTTT
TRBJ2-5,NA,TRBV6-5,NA,CASRRGLPLQETQYF,TGTGCCAGCAGACGGGGCCTCCCGTTGCAAGAGACCCAGTACTTC
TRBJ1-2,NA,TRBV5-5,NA,CASSSTGTNPYGYTF,TGTGCCAGCAGTTCCACCGGGACAAACCCCTATGGCTACACCTTC
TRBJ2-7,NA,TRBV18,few,CASSPNRGEQYF,TGTGCCAGCTCACCAAATAGGGGCGAGCAGTACTTC
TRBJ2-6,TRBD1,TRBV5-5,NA,CASSPGPTGDNVLTF,TGTGCCAGCAGCCCCGGGCCTACAGGGGACAACGTCCTGACTTTC
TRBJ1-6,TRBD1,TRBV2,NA,CASSTYGQGDSPLHF,TGTGCCAGCAGTACCTACGGACAGGGCGATTCACCCCTCCACTTT
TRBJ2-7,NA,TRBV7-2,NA,CASSLAGATRHEQYF,TGTGCCAGCAGCTTAGCGGGGGCTACCAGACACGAGCAGTACTTC
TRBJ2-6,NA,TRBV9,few,CASSVGEVAGANVLTF,TGTGCCAGCAGCGTAGGAGAAGTTGCTGGGGCCAACGTCCTGACTTTC
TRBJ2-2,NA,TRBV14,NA,CASSLRTYTGELFF,TGTGCCAGCAGCTTACGGACTTACACCGGGGAGCTGTTTTTT
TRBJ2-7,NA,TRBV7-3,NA,CASSPGLDSYEQYF,TGTGCCAGCAGCCCCGGACTTGATTCCTACGAGCAGTACTTC
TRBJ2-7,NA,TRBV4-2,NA,CASSVGGNYEQYF,TGTGCCAGCAGCGTAGGCGGGAACTACGAGCAGTACTTC
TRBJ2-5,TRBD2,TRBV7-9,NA,CASSSWLAGLETQYF,TGTGCCAGCAGCTCCTGGCTAGCGGGGCTGGAGACCCAGTACTTC
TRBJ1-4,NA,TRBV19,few,CASSEQGLNEKLFF,TGTGCCAGTAGTGAACAGGGACTTAATGAAAAACTGTTTTTT
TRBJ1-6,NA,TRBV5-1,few,CASSLEGLPGESPLHF,TGCGCCAGCAGCTTGGAGGGACTCCCGGGGGAATCACCCCTCCACTTT
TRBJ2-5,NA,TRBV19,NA,CASSGAKETQYF,TGTGCCAGTAGTGGGGCCAAAGAGACCCAGTACTTC
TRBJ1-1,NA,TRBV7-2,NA,CASSSRVSTEAFF,TGTGCCAGCAGCTCGAGGGTGAGCACTGAAGCTTTCTTT
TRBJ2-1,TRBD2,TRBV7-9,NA,CASSLPGLANNEQFF,TGTGCCAGCAGCCTACCGGGACTAGCTAACAATGAGCAGTTCTTC
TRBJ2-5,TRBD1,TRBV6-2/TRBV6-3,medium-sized,CASSPSPGQGASGETQYF,TGTGCCAGCAGCCCCTCCCCGGGACAGGGGGCGTCTGGGGAGACCCAGTACTTC
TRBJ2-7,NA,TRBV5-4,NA,CASSLGTSTYEQYF,TGTGCCAGCAGCCTCGGGACTTCTACCTACGAGCAGTACTTC
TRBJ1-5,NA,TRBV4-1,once,CASSRGSPRNFGNQPQHF,TGCGCCAGCAGCCGGGGGTCCCCGAGGAACTTCGGCAATCAGCCCCAGCATTTT
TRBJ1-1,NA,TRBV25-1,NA,CASSDGTLNTEAFF,TGTGCCAGCAGTGACGGGACATTGAACACTGAAGCTTTCTTT
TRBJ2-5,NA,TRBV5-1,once,CASRRTTETQYF,TGCGCCAGCAGACGCACGACAGAGACCCAGTACTTC
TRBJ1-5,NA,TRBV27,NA,CASSKGPIGAYSNQPQHF,TGTGCCAGCAGCAAGGGGCCCATCGGGGCTTATAGCAATCAGCCCCAGCATTTT
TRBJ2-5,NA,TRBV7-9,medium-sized,CASSTQGRQETQYF,TGTGCCAGCAGCACACAGGGACGCCAAGAGACCCAGTACTTC
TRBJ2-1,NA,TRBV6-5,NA,CASSLGRYNEQFF,TGTGCCAGCAGTCTAGGCCGGTACAATGAGCAGTTCTTC